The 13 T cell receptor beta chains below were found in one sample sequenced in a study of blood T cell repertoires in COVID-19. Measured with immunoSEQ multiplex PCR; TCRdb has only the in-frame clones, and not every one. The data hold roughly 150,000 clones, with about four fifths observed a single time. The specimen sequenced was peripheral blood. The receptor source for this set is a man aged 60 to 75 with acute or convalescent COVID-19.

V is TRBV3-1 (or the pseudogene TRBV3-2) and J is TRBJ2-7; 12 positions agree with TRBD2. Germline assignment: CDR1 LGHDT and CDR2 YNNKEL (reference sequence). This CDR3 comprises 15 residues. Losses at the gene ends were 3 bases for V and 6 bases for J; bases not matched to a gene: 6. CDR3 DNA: TGTGCCAGCAGCCAGACTAGCGGGGGAGGTCTCGAGCAGTACTTC. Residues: CASSQTSGGGLEQYF.

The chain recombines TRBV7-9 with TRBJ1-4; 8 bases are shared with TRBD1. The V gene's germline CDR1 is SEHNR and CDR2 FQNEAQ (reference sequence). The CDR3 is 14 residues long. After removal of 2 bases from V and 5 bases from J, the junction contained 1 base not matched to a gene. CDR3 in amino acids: CASSLTGGNEKLFF. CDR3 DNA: TGTGCCAGCAGCTTAACAGGGGGGAATGAAAAACTGTTTTTT.

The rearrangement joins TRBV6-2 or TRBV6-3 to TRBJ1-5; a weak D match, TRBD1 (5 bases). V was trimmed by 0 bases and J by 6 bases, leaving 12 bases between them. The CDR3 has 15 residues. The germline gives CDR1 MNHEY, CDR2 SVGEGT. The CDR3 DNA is TGTGCCAGCAGTTACTCAAGGAGGGGCGGTCAGCCCCAGCATTTT. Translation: CASSYSRRGGQPQHF.

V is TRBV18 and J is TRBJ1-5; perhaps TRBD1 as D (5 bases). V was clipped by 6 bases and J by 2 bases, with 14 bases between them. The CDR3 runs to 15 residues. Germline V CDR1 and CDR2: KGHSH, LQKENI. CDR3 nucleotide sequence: TGTGCCAGCTCTCCAACGGGGGGAGGCAATCAGCCCCAGCATTTT. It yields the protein CASSPTGGGNQPQHF.

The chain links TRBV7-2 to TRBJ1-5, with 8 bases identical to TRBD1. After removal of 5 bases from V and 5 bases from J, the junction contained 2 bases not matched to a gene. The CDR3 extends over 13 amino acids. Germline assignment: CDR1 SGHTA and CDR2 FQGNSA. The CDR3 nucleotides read TGTGCCAGCAGCCAGGACAGGGATCAGCCCCAGCATTTT. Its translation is CASSQDRDQPQHF. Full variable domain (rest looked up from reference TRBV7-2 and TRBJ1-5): GAGVSQSPSNKVTEKGKDVELRCDPISGHTALYWYRQSLGQGLEFLIYFQGNSAPDKSGLPSDRFSAERTGGSVSTLTIQRTQQEDSAVYLCASSQDRDQPQHFGDGTRLSIL.

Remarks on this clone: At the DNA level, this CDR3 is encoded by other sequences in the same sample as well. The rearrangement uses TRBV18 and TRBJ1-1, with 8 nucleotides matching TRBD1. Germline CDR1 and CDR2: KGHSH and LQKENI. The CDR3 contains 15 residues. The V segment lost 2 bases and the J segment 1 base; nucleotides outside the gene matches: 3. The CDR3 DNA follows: TGTGCCAGCTCACCAGGACAGGGCAGGAACACTGAAGCTTTCTTT. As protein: CASSPGQGRNTEAFF.

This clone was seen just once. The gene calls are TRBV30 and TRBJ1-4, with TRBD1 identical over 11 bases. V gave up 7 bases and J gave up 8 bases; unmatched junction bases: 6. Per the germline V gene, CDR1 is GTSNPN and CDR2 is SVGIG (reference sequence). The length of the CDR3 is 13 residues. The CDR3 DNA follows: TGTGCCTTCACGGGACAGGGGGAGGAAAAACTGTTTTTT. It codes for CAFTGQGEEKLFF.

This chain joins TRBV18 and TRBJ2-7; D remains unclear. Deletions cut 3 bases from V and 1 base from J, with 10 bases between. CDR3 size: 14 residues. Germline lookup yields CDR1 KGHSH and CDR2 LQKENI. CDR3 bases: TGTGCCAGCTCACCCAGACTTGATTCCTACGAGCAGTACTTC. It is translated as CASSPRLDSYEQYF.

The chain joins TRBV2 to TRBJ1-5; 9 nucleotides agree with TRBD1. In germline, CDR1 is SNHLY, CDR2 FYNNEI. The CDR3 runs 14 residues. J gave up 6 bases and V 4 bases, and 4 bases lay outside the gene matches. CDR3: CASSVTGGSQPQHF. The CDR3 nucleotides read TGTGCCAGCAGTGTGACAGGGGGTAGTCAGCCCCAGCATTTT.

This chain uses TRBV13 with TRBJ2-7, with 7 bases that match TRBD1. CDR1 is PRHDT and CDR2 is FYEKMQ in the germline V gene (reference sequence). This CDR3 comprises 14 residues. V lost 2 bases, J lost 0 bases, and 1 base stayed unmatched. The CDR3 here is CASSLPGGSYEQYF. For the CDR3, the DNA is TGTGCCAGCAGCTTACCAGGGGGCTCCTACGAGCAGTACTTC.

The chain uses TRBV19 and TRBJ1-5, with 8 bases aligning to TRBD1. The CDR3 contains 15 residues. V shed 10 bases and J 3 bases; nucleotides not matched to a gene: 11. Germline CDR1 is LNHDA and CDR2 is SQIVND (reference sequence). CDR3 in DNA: TGTGCCACCACACTTGGGACAGGCCTCAATCAGCCCCAGCATTTT. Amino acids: CATTLGTGLNQPQHF.

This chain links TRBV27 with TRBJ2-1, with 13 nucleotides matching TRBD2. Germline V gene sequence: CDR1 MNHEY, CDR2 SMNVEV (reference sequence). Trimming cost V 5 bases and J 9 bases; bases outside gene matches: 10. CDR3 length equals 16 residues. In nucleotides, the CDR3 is TGTGCCAGCAGTAGAGGACTAGCGGGAGTTGGGGGTGAGCAGTTCTTC. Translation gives CASSRGLAGVGGEQFF.

The CDR3 protein is CASSQNSNQPQHF. The CDR3 DNA is TGTGCCAGCAGCCAGAATAGCAATCAGCCCCAGCATTTT. The chain couples TRBV12-3 or TRBV12-4 to TRBJ1-5; D unclear. Trimming left V 6 bases short and J 0 bases short, with 6 bases between. The CDR3 is made up of 13 amino acids.